This is a list of T cell receptor beta chains from one sample in a study of tumor-infiltrating lymphocytes in oesophageal squamous cell carcinoma. MiXCR, run by TCRdb on the PCR reads, gives a single entry per CDR3 protein. The repertoire includes 10,000 to 15,000 distinct CDR3 sequences, roughly 46% of them detected once, and 11% to 15% sits in the top ten. The sequencing sample was made of normal esophageal tissue next to the tumor. These receptors all come from a male donor with esophageal squamous cell carcinoma. CDR3s include the opening cysteine and the closing phenylalanine or tryptophan. Fields, in order: CDR3 length, clone size, D gene, V gene, J gene, CDR3 protein, CDR3 DNA. D genes are given only for firm matches. Where a row states a size, it is once, few, many or the class of an expanded clone; other rows omit it.

cdr3_length: 14
clone_size: -
d_call: -
v_call: TRBV28
j_call: TRBJ1-6
cdr3_aa: CASKGSGASYEQYF
cdr3_nt: TGTGCCAGCAAAGGGAGTGGGGCGTCCTACGAGCAGTACTTT

cdr3_length: 16
clone_size: -
d_call: TRBD2
v_call: TRBV7-6
j_call: TRBJ2-1
cdr3_aa: CASSLGTSGSYNEQFF
cdr3_nt: TGTGCCAGCAGCTTAGGGACTAGCGGCTCCTACAATGAGCAGTTCTTC

cdr3_length: 12
clone_size: -
d_call: -
v_call: TRBV7-9
j_call: TRBJ1-1
cdr3_aa: CASSGTQILAFF
cdr3_nt: TGTGCCAGCAGCGGTACGCAGATTTTGGCTTTCTTT

cdr3_length: 16
clone_size: -
d_call: -
v_call: TRBV24-1
j_call: TRBJ2-1
cdr3_aa: CATSDFGGSRPLEQFF
cdr3_nt: TGTGCCACCAGTGATTTCGGTGGTAGTCGGCCGTTGGAGCAGTTCTTC

cdr3_length: 14
clone_size: many
d_call: TRBD2
v_call: TRBV7-6
j_call: TRBJ2-2
cdr3_aa: CASSLRGGDGELFF
cdr3_nt: TGTGCCAGCAGCTTACGGGGGGGTGACGGGGAGCTGTTTTTT

cdr3_length: 14
clone_size: -
d_call: TRBD1
v_call: TRBV7-3
j_call: TRBJ2-3
cdr3_aa: CASSPDRVKDTQYF
cdr3_nt: TGTGCCAGCAGCCCCGACAGGGTGAAAGATACGCAGTATTTT

cdr3_length: 17
clone_size: -
d_call: TRBD2
v_call: TRBV11-3
j_call: TRBJ2-5
cdr3_aa: CASSPILAGDRGETQYF
cdr3_nt: TGTGCCAGCAGCCCCATACTAGCGGGAGATAGGGGAGAGACCCAGTACTTC

cdr3_length: 16
clone_size: -
d_call: TRBD1
v_call: TRBV19
j_call: TRBJ2-7
cdr3_aa: CASSPPDRALFYEQYF
cdr3_nt: TGTGCCAGTAGCCCCCCGGACAGGGCTTTATTCTATGAGCAGTACTTC

cdr3_length: 19
clone_size: few
d_call: TRBD2
v_call: TRBV7-2
j_call: TRBJ2-5
cdr3_aa: CASSRTGTSGRGGWETQYF
cdr3_nt: TGTGCCAGCAGCCGTACCGGGACTAGCGGTCGAGGAGGATGGGAGACCCAGTACTTC

cdr3_length: 15
clone_size: -
d_call: -
v_call: TRBV7-3
j_call: TRBJ1-1
cdr3_aa: CASSLSGGMNTEAFF
cdr3_nt: TGTGCCAGCAGCTTAAGTGGGGGGATGAACACTGAAGCTTTCTTT

cdr3_length: 18
clone_size: -
d_call: -
v_call: TRBV7-2
j_call: TRBJ2-5
cdr3_aa: CASLPGRGLARGGETQYF
cdr3_nt: TGTGCCAGCCTACCTGGCCGGGGGCTAGCGAGGGGAGGAGAGACCCAGTACTTC

cdr3_length: 15
clone_size: -
d_call: -
v_call: TRBV7-9
j_call: TRBJ2-6
cdr3_aa: CASGLGASGANVLTF
cdr3_nt: TGTGCCAGCGGGCTGGGGGCTTCTGGGGCCAACGTCCTGACTTTC

cdr3_length: 15
clone_size: -
d_call: -
v_call: TRBV11-2
j_call: TRBJ2-6
cdr3_aa: CASSLDYSGANVLTF
cdr3_nt: TGTGCCAGCAGCTTGGATTACTCTGGGGCCAACGTCCTGACTTTC

cdr3_length: 14
clone_size: once
d_call: -
v_call: TRBV12-3/TRBV12-4
j_call: TRBJ2-2
cdr3_aa: CASSFQWRAGELFF
cdr3_nt: TGTGCCAGCAGTTTTCAGTGGAGGGCCGGGGAGCTGTTTTTT

cdr3_length: 14
clone_size: few
d_call: -
v_call: TRBV5-6
j_call: TRBJ1-2
cdr3_aa: CASSYGRNTYGYTF
cdr3_nt: TGTGCCAGCAGTTACGGACGGAATACCTATGGCTACACCTTC

cdr3_length: 16
clone_size: few
d_call: TRBD2
v_call: TRBV20-1
j_call: TRBJ2-3
cdr3_aa: CSARGSIVAGVDTQYF
cdr3_nt: TGCAGTGCTAGGGGCTCGATAGTAGCGGGAGTGGATACGCAGTATTTT

cdr3_length: 18
clone_size: -
d_call: -
v_call: TRBV6-8
j_call: TRBJ1-2
cdr3_aa: CASTRSRGYEGTNYGYTF
cdr3_nt: TGTGCCAGCACACGATCCAGGGGATATGAGGGAACTAACTATGGCTACACCTTC

cdr3_length: 14
clone_size: few
d_call: -
v_call: TRBV6-6
j_call: TRBJ1-5
cdr3_aa: CASSYSPEYQPQHF
cdr3_nt: TGTGCCAGCAGTTACTCCCCAGAATATCAGCCCCAGCATTTT

cdr3_length: 14
clone_size: many
d_call: TRBD1
v_call: TRBV6-1
j_call: TRBJ1-4
cdr3_aa: CASRVHRGNEKLFF
cdr3_nt: TGTGCCAGCAGGGTGCACAGGGGAAATGAAAAACTGTTTTTT

cdr3_length: 12
clone_size: medium-sized
d_call: -
v_call: TRBV7-9
j_call: TRBJ2-7
cdr3_aa: CASSTSNYEQYF
cdr3_nt: TGTGCCAGCAGCACATCAAACTACGAGCAGTACTTC

cdr3_length: 16
clone_size: few
d_call: TRBD1
v_call: TRBV20-1
j_call: TRBJ2-5
cdr3_aa: CSARYAGTGEEETQYF
cdr3_nt: TGCAGTGCCCGATATGCGGGGACAGGAGAAGAAGAGACCCAGTACTTC

cdr3_length: 14
clone_size: -
d_call: -
v_call: TRBV9
j_call: TRBJ1-6
cdr3_aa: CASSVEDTNSPLHF
cdr3_nt: TGTGCCAGCAGCGTAGAGGACACAAATTCACCCCTCCACTTT

cdr3_length: 17
clone_size: few
d_call: TRBD1
v_call: TRBV7-2
j_call: TRBJ2-1
cdr3_aa: CASSLPTGTGNYNEQFF
cdr3_nt: TGTGCCAGCAGCCTTCCCACCGGGACAGGGAATTACAATGAGCAGTTCTTC

cdr3_length: 15
clone_size: -
d_call: -
v_call: TRBV7-6
j_call: TRBJ2-5
cdr3_aa: CASSFSGRSYNEQYF
cdr3_nt: TGTGCCAGCAGCTTTAGCGGCCGCTCCTACAATGAGCAGTACTTC

cdr3_length: 13
clone_size: many
d_call: -
v_call: TRBV24-1
j_call: TRBJ2-4
cdr3_aa: CATGIWGKGIQYF
cdr3_nt: TGTGCCACCGGAATCTGGGGTAAGGGCATTCAGTACTTC

cdr3_length: 13
clone_size: many
d_call: -
v_call: TRBV5-4
j_call: TRBJ2-1
cdr3_aa: CASSLGYLDEQFF
cdr3_nt: TGTGCCAGCAGCTTGGGGTACCTAGATGAGCAGTTCTTC

cdr3_length: 15
clone_size: -
d_call: TRBD2
v_call: TRBV24-1
j_call: TRBJ2-3
cdr3_aa: CATSPSGSSTDTQYF
cdr3_nt: TGTGCCACCAGCCCTAGCGGGTCTAGCACAGATACGCAGTATTTT

cdr3_length: 15
clone_size: few
d_call: TRBD1
v_call: TRBV5-1
j_call: TRBJ2-7
cdr3_aa: CASSGGQAGSYEQYF
cdr3_nt: TGCGCCAGCAGCGGGGGACAGGCAGGCTCCTACGAGCAGTACTTC

cdr3_length: 13
clone_size: few
d_call: -
v_call: TRBV7-2
j_call: TRBJ2-5
cdr3_aa: CASSFSVGETQYF
cdr3_nt: TGTGCCAGCAGCTTCAGCGTGGGAGAGACCCAGTACTTC

cdr3_length: 16
clone_size: once
d_call: TRBD1
v_call: TRBV6-1
j_call: TRBJ1-2
cdr3_aa: CASSEDPGQGGYGYTF
cdr3_nt: TGTGCCAGCAGTGAAGACCCCGGACAGGGAGGGTATGGCTACACCTTC

cdr3_length: 13
clone_size: -
d_call: TRBD1
v_call: TRBV7-4
j_call: TRBJ2-3
cdr3_aa: CASSFDRDRVSYF
cdr3_nt: TGTGCCAGCAGCTTCGACCGGGACAGGGTTTCTTACTTC

cdr3_length: 13
clone_size: -
d_call: -
v_call: TRBV6-1
j_call: TRBJ2-5
cdr3_aa: CASSERQDSPLHF
cdr3_nt: TGTGCCAGCAGTGAAAGACAGGATTCACCCCTCCACTTC

cdr3_length: 13
clone_size: -
d_call: TRBD2
v_call: TRBV7-9
j_call: TRBJ2-5
cdr3_aa: CASSAGDQETQYF
cdr3_nt: TGTGCCAGCAGCGCGGGGGACCAAGAGACCCAGTACTTC

cdr3_length: 16
clone_size: -
d_call: TRBD2
v_call: TRBV24-1
j_call: TRBJ2-5
cdr3_aa: CATSAASGREKETQYF
cdr3_nt: TGTGCCACCAGTGCGGCTAGCGGGAGGGAAAAGGAGACCCAGTACTTC

cdr3_length: 15
clone_size: many
d_call: -
v_call: TRBV5-1
j_call: TRBJ2-5
cdr3_aa: CASSLGGVWVETQYF
cdr3_nt: TGCGCCAGCAGCTTGGGCGGCGTATGGGTGGAGACCCAGTACTTC

cdr3_length: 15
clone_size: -
d_call: TRBD2
v_call: TRBV12-3/TRBV12-4
j_call: TRBJ2-5
cdr3_aa: CASSLNSGGQETQYF
cdr3_nt: TGTGCCAGCAGTTTGAATAGCGGGGGGCAAGAGACCCAGTACTTC

cdr3_length: 16
clone_size: -
d_call: -
v_call: TRBV11-2
j_call: TRBJ2-2
cdr3_aa: CASSLVASLDTGELFF
cdr3_nt: TGTGCCAGCAGCTTAGTTGCCTCTCTTGACACCGGGGAGCTGTTTTTT

cdr3_length: 13
clone_size: -
d_call: -
v_call: TRBV10-3
j_call: TRBJ2-1
cdr3_aa: CAISVDRENEQFF
cdr3_nt: TGTGCCATCAGTGTGGACCGGGAGAATGAGCAGTTCTTC

cdr3_length: 14
clone_size: -
d_call: -
v_call: TRBV5-6
j_call: TRBJ2-7
cdr3_aa: CASSWALGTYEQYF
cdr3_nt: TGTGCCAGCAGCTGGGCGCTAGGAACCTACGAGCAGTACTTC

cdr3_length: 13
clone_size: -
d_call: -
v_call: TRBV6-1
j_call: TRBJ2-6
cdr3_aa: CASTASGANVLTF
cdr3_nt: TGTGCCAGCACCGCTTCCGGGGCCAACGTCCTGACTTTC

cdr3_length: 13
clone_size: -
d_call: TRBD1
v_call: TRBV20-1
j_call: TRBJ1-1
cdr3_aa: CSARQGGNTEAFF
cdr3_nt: TGCAGTGCCCGACAGGGGGGGAACACTGAAGCTTTCTTT

cdr3_length: 16
clone_size: -
d_call: TRBD1
v_call: TRBV7-2
j_call: TRBJ2-7
cdr3_aa: CASSSHGGQATYEQYF
cdr3_nt: TGTGCCAGCAGCTCGCACGGGGGACAGGCAACTTACGAGCAGTACTTC

cdr3_length: 14
clone_size: -
d_call: -
v_call: TRBV20-1
j_call: TRBJ2-1
cdr3_aa: CSARERDSYNEQFF
cdr3_nt: TGCAGTGCTAGAGAGCGGGACTCCTACAATGAGCAGTTCTTC

cdr3_length: 13
clone_size: -
d_call: -
v_call: TRBV7-2
j_call: TRBJ2-5
cdr3_aa: CASSGYREETQYF
cdr3_nt: TGTGCCAGCAGCGGGTACAGGGAAGAGACCCAGTACTTC

cdr3_length: 11
clone_size: few
d_call: -
v_call: TRBV12-3/TRBV12-4
j_call: TRBJ2-7
cdr3_aa: CASSSYYEQYF
cdr3_nt: TGTGCCAGCAGTTCCTACTACGAGCAGTACTTC

cdr3_length: 13
clone_size: few
d_call: TRBD2
v_call: TRBV5-1
j_call: TRBJ2-5
cdr3_aa: CASRAGGRETQYF
cdr3_nt: TGCGCCAGCAGGGCGGGGGGCCGTGAGACCCAGTACTTC

cdr3_length: 13
clone_size: many
d_call: -
v_call: TRBV6-1
j_call: TRBJ2-7
cdr3_aa: CASSGAPSYEQYF
cdr3_nt: TGTGCCAGCTCCGGAGCACCATCCTACGAGCAGTACTTC

cdr3_length: 12
clone_size: many
d_call: -
v_call: TRBV7-2
j_call: TRBJ2-1
cdr3_aa: CASSLTSIEQFF
cdr3_nt: TGTGCCAGCAGCTTAACTAGCATTGAGCAGTTCTTC

cdr3_length: 15
clone_size: large
d_call: TRBD1
v_call: TRBV7-6
j_call: TRBJ2-7
cdr3_aa: CASSPGQEAPYEQYF
cdr3_nt: TGTGCCAGCAGCCCCGGACAGGAGGCCCCCTACGAGCAGTACTTC

cdr3_length: 12
clone_size: -
d_call: -
v_call: TRBV10-3
j_call: TRBJ2-1
cdr3_aa: CAISEGVQKQFF
cdr3_nt: TGTGCCATCAGTGAAGGTGTCCAGAAGCAGTTCTTC

cdr3_length: 18
clone_size: -
d_call: TRBD2
v_call: TRBV7-6
j_call: TRBJ2-1
cdr3_aa: CASSLGTSGRLFYNEQFF
cdr3_nt: TGTGCCAGCAGCTTAGGGACTAGCGGAAGACTCTTCTACAATGAGCAGTTCTTC

cdr3_length: 14
clone_size: -
d_call: -
v_call: TRBV6-8
j_call: TRBJ2-1
cdr3_aa: CASSRDTVAGEQFF
cdr3_nt: TGTGCCAGCAGTCGGGACACGGTCGCCGGTGAGCAGTTCTTC

cdr3_length: 13
clone_size: -
d_call: TRBD2
v_call: TRBV27
j_call: TRBJ2-1
cdr3_aa: CASSSGLYNEQFF
cdr3_nt: TGTGCCAGCAGTTCGGGACTATACAATGAGCAGTTCTTC